The next 27 T cell receptor beta chains were all read from a single sample in a study of T cells in Graves' hyperthyroidism and ophthalmopathy. Amplified TCR beta CDR3 regions came from RNA transcripts. The HTBI set primed first-round TCR CDR3 RT-PCR. One entry per CDR3 protein results from TCRdb running MiXCR on the multiplex PCR reads. The sample shows approximately 400,000 distinct CDR3 sequences, around 14% of them seen only once. The specimen sequenced was blood. These receptors were collected from a woman aged 18-30 years with Graves' hyperthyroidism.

To note about this clonotype: A much larger clone sits a single nucleotide away, making a read error possible. The chain joins TRBV28 to TRBJ1-1; D call uncertain. Germline CDR1 and CDR2: MDHEN and SYDVKM. The V end lost 10 bases, the J end lost 1 base, and 19 bases lay between the germline ends. The CDR3 sequence is 15 residues long. CDR3 amino acids: CAIAAEGRKNTEAFF. DNA for the CDR3: TGTGCCATCGCGGCTGAGGGCAGGAAGAACACTGAAGCTTTCTTT.

This clonotype was recorded many times. The rearrangement uses TRBV10-2 and TRBJ1-1; 10 positions agree with TRBD1. V lost 6 bases to trimming and J lost 1 base; unmatched junction nucleotides: 2. The germline CDR1 and CDR2 sequences are WSHSY and SAAADI. This CDR3 comprises 14 residues. CDR3 region: CASSGQGGNTEAFF. DNA of the CDR3: TGCGCCAGCAGCGGACAGGGGGGGAACACTGAAGCTTTCTTT.

This clonotype was detected a few times. This chain connects TRBV12-3 or TRBV12-4 to TRBJ2-2; TRBD1 agrees at 9 bases. The CDR3 consists of 15 residues. With V trimmed by 7 bases and J by 4 bases, 7 bases remained unmatched. The CDR3 loop reads CASKMDRGFTGELFF. The CDR3 nucleotides read TGTGCCAGCAAGATGGACAGGGGTTTCACCGGGGAGCTGTTTTTT.

This chain connects TRBV18 to TRBJ2-3, with 9 nucleotides matching TRBD2. The CDR3 totals 16 residues. In germline, CDR1 is KGHSH, CDR2 LQKENI. Trimming at V came to 4 bases and at J to 5 bases, leaving 10 bases not matched to a gene. For the CDR3, the DNA is TGTGCCAGCTCACTATATCCAGCGGGAGGTGGAGATACGCAGTATTTT. Translated, it gives CASSLYPAGGGDTQYF.

This clonotype was seen a handful of times. The gene calls are TRBV7-9 and TRBJ1-3; TRBD1 matches 10 bases. The V gene end was trimmed by 4 bases and the J gene end by 4 bases; junction bases not matched to a gene: 4. Germline lookup yields CDR1 SEHNR and CDR2 FQNEAQ (reference sequence). The CDR3 totals 15 residues. CDR3 protein: CASSSRTGGGNTIYF. In DNA form, the CDR3 reads TGTGCCAGCAGCTCTAGGACAGGGGGAGGAAACACCATATATTTT.

Many counts were recorded for this clonotype. This chain joins TRBV27 and TRBJ1-2; no reliable D call. Germline V gene lookup returns CDR1 MNHEY and CDR2 SMNVEV (reference sequence). This CDR3 has 15 residues. V was trimmed by 0 bases and J by 2 bases, leaving 10 bases between them. The CDR3 spells CASSLSPQFNYGYTF. The CDR3 bases are TGTGCCAGCAGTTTATCTCCCCAGTTCAACTATGGCTACACCTTC.

The chain combines TRBV19 with TRBJ2-1, with 11 bases identical to TRBD2. J was trimmed by 0 bases and V by 6 bases; bases with no gene match: 13. This CDR3 comprises 19 residues. Germline V gene data show CDR1 as LNHDA and CDR2 as SQIVND (reference sequence). In nucleotides, the CDR3 is TGTGCCAGTAGGCGGATTCTAGCGGGAGGCCCCGACTCCTACAATGAGCAGTTCTTC. Amino acids: CASRRILAGGPDSYNEQFF. The complete variable domain, with remaining parts taken from reference TRBV19 and TRBJ2-1, reads DGGITQSPKYLFRKEGQNVTLSCEQNLNHDAMYWYRQDPGQGLRLIYYSQIVNDFQKGDIAEGYSVSREKKESFPLTVTSAQKNPTAFYLCASRRILAGGPDSYNEQFFGPGTRLTVL.

Worth noting for this clonotype: A much larger clone lies one base from this, so it may be a read error. The chain is built from TRBV3-1 and TRBJ2-1; no definite D call. The CDR3 contains 14 residues. Germline-derived CDR1 and CDR2 are LGHDT and YNNKEL (reference sequence). CDR3 nucleotides: TGTGCCAGCAGGGTTCTAGTTACCTACGATGAGCAGTTCTTC. The encoded protein is CASRVLVTYDEQFF.

There are many counts of this clonotype. The genes are TRBV5-5 and TRBJ1-1, with 8 bases matching TRBD1. V lost 2 bases and J lost 6; bases outside the gene matches: 3. The CDR3 loop spans 13 amino acids. The germline V gene encodes CDR1 SGHKS and CDR2 YYEKEE (reference sequence). CDR3 nucleotides: TGTGCCAGCAGCTTAGAGGACAGGGCTGAAGCTTTCTTT. Its translation: CASSLEDRAEAFF.

This chain uses TRBV24-1 with TRBJ2-3, with D unclear. The V gene lost 4 bases and the J gene lost 1 base, with 11 bases spanning the gap. The germline V gene encodes CDR1 KGHDR and CDR2 SFDVKD. The CDR3 consists of 15 residues. For the CDR3, the DNA is TGTGCCACCAGTGACCCGTCGGACGGCACAGATACGCAGTATTTT. Translated: CATSDPSDGTDTQYF.

Points on this clonotype: Since a much larger clone is just one base distant, this may be a read error. J is TRBJ1-2 and V is TRBV20-1; 8 bases align to TRBD1. The germline V gene encodes CDR1 DFQATT and CDR2 SNEGSKA (reference sequence). The CDR3 totals 15 residues. Germline trimming cut 3 bases from V and 1 base from J; bases unmatched to any gene: 7. CDR3 region: CSARDRVRFNYGYTF. DNA for the CDR3: TGCAGTGCTAGGGACAGGGTTCGATTTAACTATGGCTACACCTTC.

For this clonotype: Since a much larger clone is just one base distant, this may be a read error. The gene calls are TRBV5-6 and TRBJ2-5; a possible D gene is TRBD1 (6 bases). CDR3 length: 15 residues. Looked up from germline, CDR1 is SGHDT and CDR2 is YYEEEE. The germline V and J ends were trimmed by 4 bases and 5 bases, with 18 bases remaining between them. The CDR3 DNA follows: TGTGCCAGCAGCCAAACCCAGGGGCGCGAGGAGACCCAGTACTTC. Translation: CASSQTQGREETQYF.

This clonotype has only a few counts. The chain couples TRBV29-1 to TRBJ1-2; D call uncertain. CDR1 and CDR2 from the germline V gene are SQVTM and ANQGSEA. The CDR3 length is 8 residues. CDR3 in amino acids: CRTRGYTF. CDR3 nucleotides: TGCAGGACGCGGGGCTACACCTTC. The whole variable domain, filled in from reference TRBV29-1 and TRBJ1-2, reads SAVISQKPSRDICQRGTSLTIQCQVDSQVTMMFWYRQQPGQSLTLIATANQGSEATYESGFVIDKFPISRPNLTFSTLTVSNMSPEDSSIYLCRTRGYTFGSGTRLTVV.

In this sample, this clonotype turned up many times. This chain connects TRBV5-1 to TRBJ1-2; the D is unclear. Germline V gene sequence: CDR1 SGHRS, CDR2 YFSETQ. This CDR3 has 14 amino acids. The ends were cut back, 0 bases at V and 3 bases at J, with 9 bases in the middle. The CDR3 DNA reads TGCGCCAGCAGCTTGGGCTACGTGGACTATGGCTACACCTTC. Translating gives CASSLGYVDYGYTF. The variable domain in full, completed from reference TRBV5-1 and TRBJ1-2, reads KAGVTQTPRYLIKTRGQQVTLSCSPISGHRSVSWYQQTPGQGLQFLFEYFSETQRNKGNFPGRFSGRQFSNSRSEMNVSTLELGDSALYLCASSLGYVDYGYTFGSGTRLTVV.

This clonotype was counted at least ten times. The chain combines TRBV18 with TRBJ2-5, with unresolved D. Germline-derived CDR1 and CDR2 are KGHSH and LQKENI. This CDR3 region has 13 residues. Deletions cut 0 bases from V and 5 bases from J, with 7 bases between. This CDR3 is CASSPPVLETQYF. Here the CDR3 DNA reads TGTGCCAGCTCACCACCGGTTCTGGAGACCCAGTACTTC.

This sequence joins TRBV7-2 and TRBJ1-6; no firm D call. Germline assignment: CDR1 SGHTA and CDR2 FQGNSA. The CDR3 length is 15 residues. The V and J ends lost 2 bases and 5 bases respectively, with 10 bases between them. CDR3 protein: CASSLLTRNNSPLHF. DNA of the CDR3: TGTGCCAGCAGCTTATTGACCAGAAATAATTCACCCCTCCACTTT.

The V call is TRBV29-1, the J call TRBJ2-6; 8 positions match TRBD1. This CDR3 is 18 amino acids long. Germline values: CDR1 SQVTM, CDR2 ANQGSEA. J was trimmed by 0 bases and V by 0 bases; bases with no gene match: 7. DNA for the CDR3: TGCAGCGTTGAAGAGGTAAGGACAGGGATCTCTGGGGCCAACGTCCTGACTTTC. It yields the protein CSVEEVRTGISGANVLTF.

The chain carries TRBV19 and TRBJ2-6; 12 bases are a match to TRBD2. The CDR3 sequence is 19 residues long. Germline loops: CDR1 LNHDA, CDR2 SQIVND (reference sequence). J lost 0 bases, V lost 5 bases, and 8 bases had no gene match. The CDR3, as DNA: TGTGCCAGTAGTCCACGGACTAGCGGGGAGAGCTCTGGGGCCAACGTCCTGACTTTC. This codes for CASSPRTSGESSGANVLTF.

This clonotype has ten or more counts. This sequence joins TRBV6-5 and TRBJ2-5; D might be TRBD2 (6 bases). The CDR3 has 17 amino acids. Per the germline V gene, CDR1 is MNHEY and CDR2 is SVGAGI. Trimming pared 0 bases from V and 5 bases from J, leaving 19 bases between. CDR3 residues: CASSYSGPEGGRETQYF. Written as DNA, the CDR3 is TGTGCCAGCAGTTACTCGGGACCCGAAGGTGGGAGGGAGACCCAGTACTTC.

The chain is built from TRBV20-1 and TRBJ2-7; tentative D call: TRBD2 (6 bases). CDR1 DFQATT and CDR2 SNEGSKA come from the germline V gene (reference sequence). The CDR3 is made up of 15 amino acids. The V and J ends lost 3 bases and 7 bases respectively, with 22 bases between them. CDR3 nucleotides: TGCAGTGCTAGGCACAACAAGGGGAGGTTGAGTGAGCAGTACTTC. As protein: CSARHNKGRLSEQYF.

This clonotype was seen at least ten times. The J gene is TRBJ1-2, the V gene TRBV13; D gene ambiguous. From germline, CDR1 is PRHDT and CDR2 FYEKMQ (reference sequence). The CDR3 length is 14 residues. The germline V and J ends were trimmed by 0 bases and 8 bases, with 13 bases remaining between them. The DNA for the CDR3 is TGTGCCAGCAGCTTAGGAATTCCACCACCGGGCTACACCTTC. Protein sequence: CASSLGIPPPGYTF.

This clonotype was observed a handful of times. This chain connects TRBV3-1 to TRBJ2-7; D ambiguous. The CDR3 extends over 13 amino acids. The germline CDR1 and CDR2 sequences are LGHDT and YNNKEL (reference sequence). Trimming took 0 bases from V and 12 from J, leaving 15 bases between them. In DNA, the CDR3 is TGTGCCAGCAGCCAAGATGTAATTGCCTCGCCGTACTTC. This translates into CASSQDVIASPYF.

The chain combines TRBV29-1 with TRBJ1-1, with D possibly TRBD1 on 5 matching bases. Germline-derived CDR1 and CDR2 are SQVTM and ANQGSEA. This CDR3 spans 13 amino acids. Between the trimmed V and J ends, which lost 4 bases and 7 bases, there was a span of 16 bases. The CDR3 DNA follows: TGCAGCGTTGTCGCGGGACGATTAAATGAAGCTTTCTTT. Amino acid sequence: CSVVAGRLNEAFF.

The V and J genes are TRBV7-2 and TRBJ2-5, with TRBD2 matching over 11 bases. The germline V gene has CDR1 SGHTA and CDR2 FQGNSA. The CDR3 contains 14 residues. After removal of 4 bases from V and 4 bases from J, the junction contained 2 bases not matched to a gene. The CDR3 DNA sequence: TGTGCCAGCAGCTCCACTAGCGGGGGAGAGACCCAGTACTTC. Its protein product is CASSSTSGGETQYF.

This clonotype has a count of ten or more. V is TRBV20-1 and J is TRBJ1-1; D perhaps matches TRBD1 (5 bases). Germline V gene lookup returns CDR1 DFQATT and CDR2 SNEGSKA (reference sequence). V was pared by 5 bases and J by 4 bases, with 14 bases between. The CDR3 sequence is 13 residues long. The CDR3 bases are TGCAGTGCTGTAACCCCAAGGGGCACTGAAGCTTTCTTT. It codes for CSAVTPRGTEAFF.

V usage is TRBV7-9 and J usage is TRBJ1-5, with 8 bases matching TRBD1. Germline CDR1 and CDR2: SEHNR and FQNEAQ (reference sequence). V lost 4 bases, J lost 4 bases, and 6 bases stayed unmatched. This CDR3 has 15 residues. CDR3 DNA: TGTGCCAGCAGCTACGGACAGGGTCCGAATCAGCCCCAGCATTTT. It is translated as CASSYGQGPNQPQHF.

This clonotype came up many times. The genes are TRBV20-1 and TRBJ2-1; D not resolved. There are 16 residues in the CDR3. The germline gives CDR1 DFQATT, CDR2 SNEGSKA (reference sequence). Trimming pared 0 bases from V and 0 bases from J, leaving 12 bases between. The chain's CDR3 is CSARDMSESSYNEQFF. CDR3 in DNA: TGCAGTGCTAGAGATATGAGCGAGAGCTCCTACAATGAGCAGTTCTTC.